This T cell receptor (beta chain) derives from a study of CD8 T cells in ankylosing spondylitis. Study-wide results and limits: Reportedly, disease-linked clones are significantly enriched in ankylosing spondylitis patients' matched synovial fluid. A TCR beta motif made of under 10 highly homologous variants seemed typical of ankylosing spondylitis blood. In synovial fluid and blood from reactive arthritis, some motif variants were previously reported.

This clonotype appeared a few times. The antigen is not known. Losses at the gene ends were 0 bases for V and 3 bases for J; bases not matched to a gene: 5. From germline, CDR1 is LNHNV and CDR2 YYDKDF (reference sequence). The CDR3 has 15 amino acids. Researchers built TCR beta libraries using quantitative 5'-RACE with molecular barcodes. TCRdb analysed the 5' RACE reads with MiXCR anew, one entry per CDR3 protein. The sample consists of 240,000 or so distinct CDR3 sequences, around 10% of them appearing once. The specimen sequenced was blood, either unsorted or a sorted T cell fraction (not recorded which). The origin of this receptor is a male donor with ankylosing spondylitis or in good health (not recorded which). This rearrangement joins TRBV15 to TRBJ2-7; TRBD2 agrees at 7 bases. CDR3 sequence reads: CATSRDTSEGYEQYF. The CDR3 bases are TGTGCCACCAGCAGAGATACTAGCGAGGGCTACGAGCAGTACTTC.